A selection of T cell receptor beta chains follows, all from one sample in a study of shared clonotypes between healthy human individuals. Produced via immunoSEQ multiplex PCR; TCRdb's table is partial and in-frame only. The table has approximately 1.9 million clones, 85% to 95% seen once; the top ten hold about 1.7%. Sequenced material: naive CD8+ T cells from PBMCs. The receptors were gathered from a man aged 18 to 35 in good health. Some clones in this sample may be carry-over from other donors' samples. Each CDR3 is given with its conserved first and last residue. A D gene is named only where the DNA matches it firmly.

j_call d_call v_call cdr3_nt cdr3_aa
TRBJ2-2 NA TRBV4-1 TGCGCCAGCAGCCCAGGGGAGAACACCGGGGAGCTGTTTTTT CASSPGENTGELFF
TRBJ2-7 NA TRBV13 TGTGCCAGCAGTTCGACAGTGGGTATCCACGAGCAGTACTTC CASSSTVGIHEQYF
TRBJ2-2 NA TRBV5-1 TGCGCCAGCAGCTTGGAACAGGTTAACGGGGAGCTGTTTTTT CASSLEQVNGELFF
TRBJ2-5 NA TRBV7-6 TGTGCCAGCAGCTTCTGGGGTATCAGGGGCCTCCAAGAGACCCAGTACTTC CASSFWGIRGLQETQYF
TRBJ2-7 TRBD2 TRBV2 TGTGCCAGCAGTGGGCGAAGCGGGATCCTCTACGAGCAGTACTTC CASSGRSGILYEQYF
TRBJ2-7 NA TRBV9 TGTGCCAGCAGCGCGGGCGGATCCTACGAGCAGTACTTC CASSAGGSYEQYF
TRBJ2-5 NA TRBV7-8 TGTGCCAGCAGTTACCGGACGGACGCTCATGGGGGCCAGTACTTC CASSYRTDAHGGQYF
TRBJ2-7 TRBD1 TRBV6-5 TGTGCCAGCAGTTACCGGGACAGGGCTTCCGAGCAGTACTTC CASSYRDRASEQYF
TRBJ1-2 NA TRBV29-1 TGCAGCGTTGAGGGCGGACAGAACTATGGCTACACCTTC CSVEGGQNYGYTF
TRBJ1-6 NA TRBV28 TGTGCCAGCAGTTTTGAGGGTTGGAATTCACCCCTCCACTTT CASSFEGWNSPLHF
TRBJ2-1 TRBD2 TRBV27 TGTGCCAGCAGGCCTTCCCCTCTAGCGGGAGGGTACAATGAGCAGTTCTTC CASRPSPLAGGYNEQFF
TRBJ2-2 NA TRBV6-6 TGTGCCAGCAGCCAGCAGGTCACCGGGGAGCTGTTTTTT CASSQQVTGELFF
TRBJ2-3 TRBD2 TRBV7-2 TGTGCCAGCAGGACTAGCGGGAGGGACACAGATACGCAGTATTTT CASRTSGRDTDTQYF
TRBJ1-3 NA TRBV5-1 TGCGCCAGCAGCACAGACGACAGAGTCTCTGGAAACACCATATATTTT CASSTDDRVSGNTIYF
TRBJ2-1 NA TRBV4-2 TGTGCCAGCAGCCAAGATTTATGGGAGCAGTTCTTC CASSQDLWEQFF
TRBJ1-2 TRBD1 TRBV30 TGTGCCTGGAGTCAGGGGGTCTCTGGCTACACCTTC CAWSQGVSGYTF
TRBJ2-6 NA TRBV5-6 TGTGCCAGCAGGAGACAGGGACTCTCTGGGGCCAACGTCCTGACTTTC CASRRQGLSGANVLTF
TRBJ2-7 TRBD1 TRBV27 TGTGCCAGCAGTCCGGGACAGGGTCGGTACGAGCAGTACTTC CASSPGQGRYEQYF
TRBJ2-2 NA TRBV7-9 TGTGCCAGCAGCTTGCTCGGGTCTGAGGCCACCACCGGGGAGCTGTTTTTT CASSLLGSEATTGELFF
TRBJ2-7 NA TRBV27 TGTGCCAGCAGTGTATCCCCGGGGGCGAGCGAGCAGTACTTC CASSVSPGASEQYF
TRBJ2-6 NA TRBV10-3 TGTGCCATCAGTGACATGCTGCTCGGGGCCAACGTCCTGACTTTC CAISDMLLGANVLTF
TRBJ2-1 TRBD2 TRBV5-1 TGCGCCAGCAGCCCCGGGACTAGCGGGAATCATCGACCCTACAATGAGCAGTTCTTC CASSPGTSGNHRPYNEQFF
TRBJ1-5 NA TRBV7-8 TGTGCCAGCAGCTTAGGGGTACAGGGTAGTGGAGATCAGCCCCAGCATTTT CASSLGVQGSGDQPQHF